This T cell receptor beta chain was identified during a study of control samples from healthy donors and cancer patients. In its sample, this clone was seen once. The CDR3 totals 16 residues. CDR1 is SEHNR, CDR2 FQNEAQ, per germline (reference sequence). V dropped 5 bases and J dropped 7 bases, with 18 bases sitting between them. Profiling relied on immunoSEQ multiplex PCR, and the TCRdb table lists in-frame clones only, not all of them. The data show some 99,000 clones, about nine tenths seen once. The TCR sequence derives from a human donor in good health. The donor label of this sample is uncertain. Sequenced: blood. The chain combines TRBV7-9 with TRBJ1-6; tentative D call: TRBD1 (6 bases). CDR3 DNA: TGTGCCAGCAGCCAAAACAGGGCAAAAGACAATTCACCCCTCCACTTT. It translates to CASSQNRAKDNSPLHF.